This paragraph reports one T cell receptor beta chain. The data stem from a study of control samples from healthy donors and cancer patients. Only in-frame clones appear in the TCRdb table, and some are missing; sequencing was by immunoSEQ multiplex PCR. The sample holds fewer than 200,000 clones; over 80% are singletons and the top ten take over 1.1%. Looked up from germline, CDR1 is ENHRY and CDR2 is SYGVKD. This CDR3 comprises 14 residues. Trimming stripped 3 bases from V and 6 bases from J, with 11 bases between. The V call is TRBV10-3, the J call TRBJ1-4; possibly TRBD1 for D (6 bases). Sequencing used blood. The TCR comes from a man aged 18-30 years in good health. The CDR3, as DNA: TGTGCCATCAGTGATCTGGGGGCTCATGAAAAACTGTTTTTT. It is translated as CAISDLGAHEKLFF.